Listed below are T cell receptor beta chains from one sample, sequenced in a study of control samples from healthy donors and cancer patients. The protocol was immunoSEQ multiplex PCR, while the TCRdb copy is restricted to in-frame clones and leaves out a portion. In the table there are approximately 82,000 clones, 80% to 90% of which are singletons. Sample: blood. The receptors here all came from a man aged 50 to 59 in good health. CDR3s leave out the opening cysteine and the closing phenylalanine or tryptophan. The order of the fields is J gene, V gene, CDR3 protein.

>TRBJ2-7|TRBV4-3
ASSQGLAGGYEQY
>TRBJ1-1|TRBV18
ASSPFDSRLNKV
>TRBJ2-7|TRBV6-1
ASSENDYEQY
>TRBJ2-4|TRBV5-1
ASSLVASGSLKNIQY
>TRBJ1-1|TRBV7-7
ASSPVAVNTEAF
>TRBJ2-7|TRBV18
ASSPTQGPLLSQY
>TRBJ2-3|TRBV6-6
ASSYEEDTQY
>TRBJ2-3|TRBV27
ATIGLTPSTDTQY
>TRBJ1-5|TRBV2
ASVQAGNQPQH
>TRBJ1-2|TRBV6-5
ASFNRDSTNYGYT
>TRBJ1-3|TRBV5-4
ASSLRSSGNTIY
>TRBJ1-1|TRBV2
ASTMTGTEAF
>TRBJ1-2|TRBV5-1
ASSLLGESYGYT
>TRBJ2-5|TRBV9
ASSVGQLQETQY
>TRBJ2-5|TRBV5-4
ASSLDRQETQY
>TRBJ1-4|TRBV9
ASSVGGPEEKLF
>TRBJ2-3|TRBV18
ASSPSAGDTQY
>TRBJ1-6|TRBV7-9
ASDREGSPLY
>TRBJ1-6|TRBV9
ASSVEGGLSYNSPLH
>TRBJ2-7|TRBV11-2
ASSLKVHLGSGRLYEQY
>TRBJ2-5|TRBV5-6
ASSLGQFGTQY
>TRBJ1-1|TRBV7-8
ASSLFPGTIEAF
>TRBJ1-1|TRBV7-7
ASSFSTGPNSEAF
>TRBJ1-2|TRBV28
ASSFPGQGGGYT
>TRBJ2-1|TRBV7-3
ASSPLTHGDEQF
>TRBJ1-1|TRBV7-2
ASRQGGYTEAF
>TRBJ2-3|TRBV2
ASSEFQADLSPDTQY
>TRBJ2-7|TRBV25-1
ASSINPGLAGSYEQY
>TRBJ2-1|TRBV7-2
ASSLDPGSGNEQF